This T cell receptor (beta chain) was documented in a study of T cells expressing NK-cell markers. Overall study context: With respect to HCMV, most of the eight sequenced donors were seropositive, and one was seronegative.

As for this clonotype: Its antigen remains unidentified.

The CDR3 covers 15 residues. Germline V gene data show CDR1 as SGHTA and CDR2 as FQGNSA. For each CDR3 protein, TCRdb gives one entry from its re-call of the 5' RACE reads, without DNA. This sample's table reports 400,000 to 550,000 distinct CDR3 sequences. Notes on the study in general: These clonotypes, the leaders elsewhere, also led the CD3+CD56-NKG2C+ fraction in a few donors. A handful of donors had dominant NKG2C+ clonotypes that comprised about 1.0-7.0% of their CD8+ T cells.

The sequenced sample was blood T cells: a sorted CD56 or NKG2C T cell subset, CD4+ or CD8+ T cells, or bulk PBMC T cells (not recorded which). The clonotype comes from a woman between 18 and 69 years old in good health. V gene TRBV7-2 combines with J gene TRBJ1-5. The CDR3 here is CASSLALSGKQPQHF.